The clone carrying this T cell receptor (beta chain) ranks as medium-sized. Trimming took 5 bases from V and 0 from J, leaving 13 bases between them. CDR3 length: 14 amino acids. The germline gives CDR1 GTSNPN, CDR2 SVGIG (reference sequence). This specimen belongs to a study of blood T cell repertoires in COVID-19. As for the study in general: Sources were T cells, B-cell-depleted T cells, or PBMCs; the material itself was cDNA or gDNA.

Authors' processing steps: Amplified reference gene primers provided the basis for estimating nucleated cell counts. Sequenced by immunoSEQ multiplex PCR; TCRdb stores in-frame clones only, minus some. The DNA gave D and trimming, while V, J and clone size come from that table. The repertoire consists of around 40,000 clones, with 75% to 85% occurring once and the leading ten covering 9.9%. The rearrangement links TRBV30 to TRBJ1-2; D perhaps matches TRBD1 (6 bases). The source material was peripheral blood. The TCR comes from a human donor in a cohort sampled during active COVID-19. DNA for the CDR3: TGTGCCTGGTGCGGACAGAGCACTAACTATGGCTACACCTTC. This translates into CAWCGQSTNYGYTF.